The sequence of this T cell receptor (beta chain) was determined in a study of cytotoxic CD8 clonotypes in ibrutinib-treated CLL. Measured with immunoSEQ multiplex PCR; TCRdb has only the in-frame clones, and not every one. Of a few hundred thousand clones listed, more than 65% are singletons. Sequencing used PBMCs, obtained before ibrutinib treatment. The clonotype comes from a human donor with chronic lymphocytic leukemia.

The CDR3 reads CASSEDRDGGYTF. The CDR3 coding sequence is TGTGCCAGCTCTGAAGACAGGGATGGCGGCTACACCTTC. The V and J genes are TRBV7-8 and TRBJ1-2, with 7 nucleotides matching TRBD1. The junction had 11 bases not matched to a gene; V was cut back by 8 bases and J by 8 bases. The CDR3 has 13 residues. Germline V gives CDR1 SGHVS, CDR2 FQNEAQ. The full variable domain, in which reference TRBV7-8 and TRBJ1-2 provide the parts outside the CDR3, is GAGVSQSPRYKVAKRGQDVALRCDPISGHVSLFWYQQALGQGPEFLTYFQNEAQLDKSGLPSDRFFAERPEGSVSTLKIQRTQQEDSAVYLCASSEDRDGGYTFGSGTRLTVV.